This record looks at one TCR beta chain sequence and its context. This clonotype has a handful of counts. The antigen this receptor binds is unknown. Per-nucleotide qualities are absent, and no much larger clonotype sits a single base away. The method behind the library was PCR. Instrument on record: Illumina HiSeq 2500. TCR libraries were prepared with molecular barcoding, using unique molecular identifiers to normalize TCRbeta repertoire quantification. TCRdb trimmed the raw reads at Q25, called clones with MiXCR and kept productive beta chains. Every entry covers one CDR3 protein and lists the most common genes and DNA from its rows. Within this sample are 350,000 to 450,000 distinct CDR3 sequences, with less than 15% of them counted one time only. The ten largest clones capture approximately 4.3% of the sample. From the cysteine up to the phenylalanine, the CDR3 has a length of 16 residues. The kept DNA is CDR3 alone, 48 bases in frame from the first base. V and J lose 3 bases and 1 base, and a span of 15 bases separates them. Sequences MGHDK (CDR1) and SYGVNS (CDR2) are obtained from the germline V gene.

The data derive from a study of T-cell reconstitution after alpha-beta-depleted transplantation in children listed by TCRdb under 2016. The study in broad terms: Using TCR repertoire profiling, the study quantitatively followed how T-cell immune reconstitution unfolded in children after TCRalphabeta/CD19-depleted allogeneic hematopoietic cell transplantation.

Specimen: PBMCs, collected from the stem cell graft. The chain employs TRBV25-1 and TRBJ1-1; TRBD1 is possibly the D segment (6 matching bases). The origin of this receptor is a human donor who donated a stem cell graft to a child with Fanconi anemia. The DNA is TGTGCCAGCAGTGACGCGCTGGGGGGGCAGAACACTGAAGCTTTCTTT. It codes for CASSDALGGQNTEAFF.